The 31 T cell receptor beta chains in this list originate from one sample, sequenced in a study of CD8+CD57+ T cells in acquired aplastic anemia. Template material for TCR beta VDJ and CDR3 profiling consisted of genomic DNA. MiXCR, run by TCRdb on the reads, gives a single entry per CDR3 protein. The repertoire includes 150,000 to 200,000 distinct CDR3 sequences, more than 45% of them detected once, and about 9.5% sits in the top ten. For sequencing, patients were chosen who had shown expansion of CD8+CD57+ cells by flow cytometry. The sample comprised sorted CD4+, CD8+, or CD8+CD57+ T cells (not recorded which) from PBMCs. These receptors all stem from a human donor with aplastic anemia.

In this sample, this clonotype turned up a few times. The chain uses TRBV12-3 or TRBV12-4 and TRBJ1-6; D uncertain. V lost 2 bases and J lost 7, with 6 bases in between. The CDR3 contains 13 residues. The CDR3 nucleotides are TGTGCCAGCAGTTTAACGCGGAATTCACCCCTCCACTTT. Translation gives CASSLTRNSPLHF.

V usage is TRBV2 and J usage is TRBJ2-7; D perhaps matches TRBD1 (6 bases). The germline CDR1 and CDR2 sequences are SNHLY and FYNNEI. This CDR3 has 13 amino acids. V lost 10 bases and J lost 6, with 19 bases in between. In DNA, the CDR3 is TGTGCCAACTCGAACAGGGTCCGCCCCGAGCAGTACTTC. Amino acids: CANSNRVRPEQYF.

This clonotype was seen a few times. Mismatch with germline at one junction end may stem from a read error. The chain joins TRBV7-7 to TRBJ2-3; 13 bases line up with TRBD2. The CDR3 runs to 16 residues. Germline assignment: CDR1 SSHAT and CDR2 FNYEAQ (reference sequence). The CDR3: CASSLGLAGATDTQYF. CDR3 sequence (DNA): TGTGCTAGCAGCCTCGGACTAGCGGGAGCCACAGATACGCAGTATTTT.

The J gene is TRBJ1-4, the V gene TRBV5-1, with D possibly matching TRBD1 (5 bases). The V end lost 4 bases, the J end lost 8 bases, and 15 bases lay between the germline ends. Germline V CDR1 and CDR2: SGHRS, YFSETQ. CDR3 length equals 14 residues. The CDR3, as DNA: TGCGCCAGCAGCGGGGGGGGAGATGGCGAAAAACTGTTTTTT. Protein sequence: CASSGGGDGEKLFF. Looking up the rest from reference TRBV5-1 and TRBJ1-4 gives the full variable domain: KAGVTQTPRYLIKTRGQQVTLSCSPISGHRSVSWYQQTPGQGLQFLFEYFSETQRNKGNFPGRFSGRQFSNSRSEMNVSTLELGDSALYLCASSGGGDGEKLFFGSGTQLSVL.

The V call is TRBV2, the J call TRBJ1-6, with TRBD1 matching 7 bases. This CDR3 comprises 15 residues. Trimming removed 6 bases from V and 9 bases from J; junction bases left unmatched: 11. Germline V CDR1 and CDR2: SNHLY, FYNNEI. The CDR3 DNA sequence: TGTGCCAGCAGCCCCGACAGGGAAACCGGTTCACCCCTCCACTTT. This codes for CASSPDRETGSPLHF.

This clonotype occurred once. This chain joins TRBV10-3 and TRBJ2-7, with D perhaps matching TRBD1 or TRBD2 (6 bases each). With 8 bases removed from V and 6 bases from J, the gap between germline ends came to 23 bases. CDR3 length: 15 residues. Germline V gives CDR1 ENHRY, CDR2 SYGVKD. CDR3 coding DNA: TGTGCCATCGGAGGGGGACGGAGACCTACGGTCGAGCAGTACTTC. Translating gives CAIGGGRRPTVEQYF.

The rearrangement uses TRBV9 and TRBJ1-6; perhaps TRBD1 as D (5 bases). V was clipped by 0 bases and J by 8 bases, with 21 bases between them. This CDR3 contains 18 residues. The germline gives CDR1 SGDLS, CDR2 YYNGEE. Here the CDR3 reads CASSVGYGTKGKDSPLHF. CDR3 bases: TGTGCCAGCAGCGTAGGATATGGGACGAAGGGCAAGGATTCACCCCTCCACTTT. The entire variable domain, with the rest obtained from reference TRBV9 and TRBJ1-6, is as follows: DSGVTQTPKHLITATGQRVTLRCSPRSGDLSVYWYQQSLDQGLQFLIQYYNGEERAKGNILERFSAQQFPDLHSELNLSSLELGDSALYFCASSVGYGTKGKDSPLHFGNGTRLTVT.

The chain is built from TRBV15 and TRBJ1-6; D gene ambiguous. The germline gives CDR1 LNHNV, CDR2 YYDKDF (reference sequence). V was cut by 0 bases and J by 2 bases, with 5 bases left in between. The CDR3 consists of 15 residues. CDR3: CATSREDTYNSPLHF. CDR3 nucleotide sequence: TGTGCCACCAGCAGAGAAGACACCTATAATTCACCCCTCCACTTT.

This clonotype was found many times. The J gene is TRBJ2-5, the V gene TRBV12-3 or TRBV12-4, with 12 bases matching TRBD2. CDR3 length: 15 residues. V gave up 8 bases and J gave up 7 bases; unmatched junction bases: 11. CDR3: CASGQTSGRSVTQYF. The CDR3 DNA reads as TGTGCCAGCGGCCAGACTAGCGGGAGAAGCGTGACCCAGTACTTC.

As DNA, the CDR3 is TGTGCCAGCAGTGGGACAGGTCTTAGCAATCAGCCCCAGCATTTT. Translated, it gives CASSGTGLSNQPQHF. The chain has TRBV25-1 and TRBJ1-5; 7 bases map to TRBD1. The CDR3 consists of 15 residues. V dropped 4 bases and J dropped 0; count of bases not matched to a gene: 3. The germline gives CDR1 MGHDK, CDR2 SYGVNS.

The table lists this clonotype with a few counts. The chain couples TRBV10-3 to TRBJ2-7; maybe TRBD1 (5 bases). The CDR3 extends over 12 amino acids. Germline V gene sequence: CDR1 ENHRY, CDR2 SYGVKD. Trimming removed 3 bases from V and 5 bases from J, with 8 bases in between. In DNA form, the CDR3 reads TGTGCCATCAGTGATGCAGGGAACGAGCAGTACTTC. As protein: CAISDAGNEQYF.

In its sample, this clonotype was seen many times. This chain connects TRBV5-1 to TRBJ2-3, with 12 nucleotides matching TRBD1. The germline gives CDR1 SGHRS, CDR2 YFSETQ. This CDR3 is built from 15 residues. With 3 bases clipped from V and 1 base from J, the junction kept 0 bases outside the gene matches. The CDR3 protein is CASSWDRGRTDTQYF. CDR3 bases: TGCGCCAGCAGCTGGGACAGGGGGCGCACAGATACGCAGTATTTT. The variable domain in full, with the rest retrieved from reference TRBV5-1 and TRBJ2-3, is KAGVTQTPRYLIKTRGQQVTLSCSPISGHRSVSWYQQTPGQGLQFLFEYFSETQRNKGNFPGRFSGRQFSNSRSEMNVSTLELGDSALYLCASSWDRGRTDTQYFGPGTRLTVL.

This rearrangement joins TRBV7-3 to TRBJ1-3; D remains ambiguous. CDR3 length: 15 amino acids. CDR1 SGHTA and CDR2 FQGTGA come from the germline V gene. V was shortened by 3 bases and J by 0 bases, with 9 bases between the two germline ends. In nucleotides, the CDR3 is TGTGCCAGCAGCTTCTTCATATACTCTGGAAACACCATATATTTT. Protein: CASSFFIYSGNTIYF. The full variable domain, its missing parts supplied by reference TRBV7-3 and TRBJ1-3, is GAGVSQTPSNKVTEKGKYVELRCDPISGHTALYWYRQSLGQGPEFLIYFQGTGAADDSGLPNDRFFAVRPEGSVSTLKIQRTERGDSAVYLCASSFFIYSGNTIYFGEGSWLTVV.

The table lists this clonotype with a few counts. The J gene is TRBJ1-2, the V gene TRBV10-2, with 8 bases aligning to TRBD1. Germline V lookup: CDR1 WSHSY, CDR2 SAAADI. This CDR3 contains 14 residues. Losses at the gene ends were 2 bases for V and 2 bases for J; bases not matched to a gene: 1. CDR3: CASSEGQGNYGYTF. The CDR3, as DNA: TGCGCCAGCAGTGAGGGACAGGGAAACTATGGCTACACCTTC.

The rearrangement links TRBV19 to TRBJ2-7; the D gene is possibly TRBD1 (5 bases). V was trimmed by 1 base and J by 8 bases, leaving 12 bases between them. Germline V gene sequence: CDR1 LNHDA, CDR2 SQIVND (reference sequence). This CDR3 region has 13 residues. CDR3 amino acids: CASSIVAGRQQYF. CDR3 sequence (DNA): TGTGCCAGTAGTATAGTCGCAGGGCGTCAGCAGTACTTC.

The sample holds many counts of this clonotype. This chain connects TRBV6-2 or TRBV6-3 to TRBJ1-1; weak D call: TRBD1 (6 bases). Germline CDR1 is MNHEY and CDR2 is SVGEGT. The CDR3 spans 12 residues. The V and J ends lost 5 bases and 8 bases respectively, with 12 bases between them. CDR3 loop: CASSLRTAEAFF. DNA of the CDR3: TGTGCCAGCAGTCTAAGGACAGCCGAAGCTTTCTTT.

This clonotype was seen at least ten times. The chain employs TRBV24-1 and TRBJ2-2, with TRBD1 as a possible D gene (6 bases). The V end lost 5 bases, the J end lost 0 bases, and 12 bases lay between the germline ends. There are 16 residues in the CDR3. In germline, CDR1 is KGHDR, CDR2 SFDVKD. The CDR3 here is CATSGGQPANTGELFF. The CDR3 DNA sequence: TGTGCCACCAGTGGGGGGCAGCCCGCGAACACCGGGGAGCTGTTTTTT.

This clonotype was detected only a few times. A much bigger clone sits one base away, suggesting this may be a read error. This chain uses TRBV6-1 with TRBJ1-2; D is unclear. The V gene's germline CDR1 is MNHNS and CDR2 SASEGT. V lost 6 bases and J lost 1, with 3 bases in between. CDR3 length equals 11 residues. The CDR3 sequence is CASRDNYGYTF. The DNA for the CDR3 is TGTGCCAGCAGAGATAACTATGGCTACACCTTC.

The chain uses TRBV27 and TRBJ2-7, with 9 bases lining up with TRBD2. V gave up 2 bases and J gave up 7 bases; unmatched junction bases: 6. Germline CDR1 reads MNHEY; CDR2 reads SMNVEV (reference sequence). There are 14 residues in the CDR3. The CDR3 DNA is TGTGCCAGCAGTTTACTGGCTAGCGGGAATGAGCAGTACTTC. It translates to CASSLLASGNEQYF.

This clonotype has more than one count but fewer than ten. This CDR3 is CATGVQGGNTIYF. The CDR3 nucleotides read TGTGCCACCGGTGTACAGGGTGGAAACACCATATATTTT. This sequence joins TRBV15 and TRBJ1-3; tentatively, D is TRBD1 (6 bases). V was pared by 8 bases and J by 3 bases, with 11 bases between. Germline V gene data show CDR1 as LNHNV and CDR2 as YYDKDF (reference sequence). CDR3 length: 13 amino acids.

This clonotype showed up many times. A read error is possible here, since a much larger clone lies one base away. The chain is built from TRBV10-3 and TRBJ1-2; TRBD1 aligns across 10 bases. CDR1 and CDR2 (germline): ENHRY, SYGVKD. This CDR3 is 13 amino acids long. The CDR3: CTIRGQGNYGYTF. Here the CDR3 DNA reads TGTACCATCAGGGGACAGGGGAACTATGGCTACACCTTC.

A remark on this clonotype: The CDR3 does not end in the conserved phenylalanine or tryptophan, so this is likely a read error. This rearrangement joins TRBV12-3 or TRBV12-4 to TRBJ2-7; D perhaps matches TRBD1 (6 bases). The CDR3 has 11 amino acids. V was pared by 8 bases and J by 3 bases, with 8 bases between. The DNA of the CDR3 is TGTGCCAGCCAGGGGCGCTACGAGCAGTACTCC. Protein: CASQGRYEQYS.

Ten or more counts support this clonotype. The rearrangement links TRBV13 to TRBJ2-5; D gene ambiguous. Germline CDR1 PRHDT, CDR2 FYEKMQ (reference sequence). This CDR3 is built from 14 residues. V was cut by 4 bases and J by 5 bases, with 14 bases left in between. CDR3 in DNA: TGTGCCAGCAGCTCTAGTAGTAGCAGGGAGACCCAGTACTTC. It is translated as CASSSSSSRETQYF.

The chain combines TRBV19 with TRBJ2-7; 9 bases map to TRBD2. Germline CDR1 reads LNHDA; CDR2 reads SQIVND (reference sequence). This CDR3 has 15 amino acids. Trimming took 4 bases from V and 2 from J; bases not matched to a gene: 6. The CDR3 loop is CASSREIAGAYEQYF. CDR3 bases: TGTGCCAGTAGTAGGGAAATAGCGGGAGCCTACGAGCAGTACTTC.

Concerning this clonotype: A much larger clone sits a single nucleotide away, making a read error possible. This rearrangement joins TRBV7-7 to TRBJ2-3; perhaps D is TRBD1 or TRBD2 (5 bases each). Between the trimmed V and J ends, which lost 5 bases and 2 bases, there was a span of 11 bases. Germline loops: CDR1 SSHAT, CDR2 FNYEAQ (reference sequence). This CDR3 spans 14 amino acids. CDR3 loop: CASSPGPYTDTQYF. CDR3 nucleotide sequence: TGTGCCAGCAGCCCGGGACCCTACACAGATACGCAGTATTTT.

The sample holds many counts of this clonotype. The rearrangement uses TRBV24-1 and TRBJ2-1, with TRBD1 matching over 9 bases. This CDR3 is 14 amino acids long. The V segment lost 7 bases and the J segment 4 bases; nucleotides outside the gene matches: 4. Per the germline V gene, CDR1 is KGHDR and CDR2 is SFDVKD. This CDR3 is CATRGTGSYNEQFF. In DNA form, the CDR3 reads TGTGCCACCAGGGGGACAGGGAGTTACAATGAGCAGTTCTTC.

The rearrangement links TRBV7-3 to TRBJ2-7; TRBD2 matches 13 bases. The CDR3 length is 17 residues. The trim removed 5 bases at V and 1 base at J, leaving 8 bases unmatched. CDR1 is SGHTA and CDR2 is FQGTGA in the germline V gene. This chain's CDR3 is CASSPTSGRATSYEQYF. In DNA, the CDR3 is TGTGCCAGCAGCCCAACTAGCGGGAGGGCCACGTCCTACGAGCAGTACTTC.

This clonotype was seen a handful of times. The rearrangement links TRBV3-1 to TRBJ2-3; 7 nucleotides agree with TRBD1. V lost 3 bases and J lost 10; bases outside the gene matches: 13. CDR3 length equals 15 residues. Looked up from germline, CDR1 is LGHDT and CDR2 is YNNKEL (reference sequence). CDR3 region: CASSHSGQASYAQYF. Here the CDR3 DNA reads TGTGCCAGCAGCCACTCAGGACAGGCAAGTTATGCGCAGTATTTT.

Comment on this clonotype: The germline gene is not matched at one end of the junction; a read error may be the cause. The gene calls are TRBV2 and TRBJ1-2; D not certain. Germline V gene data show CDR1 as SNHLY and CDR2 as FYNNEI. CDR3 length: 12 amino acids. The CDR3 region has the DNA TGTGCCATCGTACGGCCTAACTATGACTACACCTTC. It yields the protein CAIVRPNYDYTF.

With respect to this clonotype: An end of the junction does not agree with germline; a read error may underlie this. The chain combines TRBV10-3 with TRBJ2-6; D perhaps matches TRBD2 (5 bases). CDR3 length: 16 amino acids. Germline V CDR1 and CDR2: ENHRY, SYGVKD. The CDR3 DNA reads as TGTGCCACCAGTGATTATCGGGGAGTTGGGGCCAACGTCCTGACTTTC. It specifies CATSDYRGVGANVLTF.

The table lists this clonotype with a count of one. The chain employs TRBV7-8 and TRBJ2-7, with 13 positions matching TRBD2. The CDR3 length is 15 residues. Losses at the gene ends were 4 bases for V and 7 bases for J; bases not matched to a gene: 7. CDR1 and CDR2 (germline): SGHVS, FQNEAQ. This chain's CDR3 is CASSSWTSGSLEQYF. CDR3 DNA sequence: TGTGCCAGCAGCTCCTGGACTAGCGGGAGCTTGGAGCAGTACTTC.